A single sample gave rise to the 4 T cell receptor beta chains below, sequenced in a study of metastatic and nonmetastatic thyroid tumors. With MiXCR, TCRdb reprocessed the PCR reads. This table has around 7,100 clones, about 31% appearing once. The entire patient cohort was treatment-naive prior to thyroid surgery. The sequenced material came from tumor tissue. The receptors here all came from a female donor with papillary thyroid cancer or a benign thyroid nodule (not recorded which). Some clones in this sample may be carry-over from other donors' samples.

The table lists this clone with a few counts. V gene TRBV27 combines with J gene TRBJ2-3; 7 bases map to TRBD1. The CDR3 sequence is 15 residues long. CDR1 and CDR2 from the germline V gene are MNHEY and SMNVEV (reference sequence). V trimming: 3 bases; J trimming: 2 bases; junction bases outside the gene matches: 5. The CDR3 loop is CASSFRDSITDTQYF. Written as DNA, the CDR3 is TGTGCCAGCAGTTTCCGGGACAGCATCACAGATACGCAGTATTTT.

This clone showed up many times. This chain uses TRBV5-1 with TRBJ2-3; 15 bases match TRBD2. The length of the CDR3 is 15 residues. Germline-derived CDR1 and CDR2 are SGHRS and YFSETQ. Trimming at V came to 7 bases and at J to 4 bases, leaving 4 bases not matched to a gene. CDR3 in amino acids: CASGLAGGPADTQYF. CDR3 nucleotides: TGCGCCAGCGGACTAGCGGGAGGGCCGGCAGATACGCAGTATTTT.

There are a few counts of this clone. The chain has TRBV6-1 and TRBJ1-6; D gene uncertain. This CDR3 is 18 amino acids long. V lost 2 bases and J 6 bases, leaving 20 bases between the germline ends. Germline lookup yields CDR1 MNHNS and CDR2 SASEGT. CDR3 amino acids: CASSERDGRTYVNSPLHF. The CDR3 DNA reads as TGTGCCAGCAGTGAAAGGGATGGACGGACCTACGTTAATTCACCCCTCCACTTT.

CDR3 amino acids: CASSPFGGEKYF. In DNA, the CDR3 is TGTGCCAGCAGCCCTTTTGGGGGGGAGAAGTACTTC. The genes are TRBV11-2 and TRBJ2-7; 7 nucleotides agree with TRBD2. From germline, CDR1 is SGHAT and CDR2 FQNNGV. This CDR3 comprises 12 residues. Trimming cost V 5 bases and J 11 bases; bases outside gene matches: 9.